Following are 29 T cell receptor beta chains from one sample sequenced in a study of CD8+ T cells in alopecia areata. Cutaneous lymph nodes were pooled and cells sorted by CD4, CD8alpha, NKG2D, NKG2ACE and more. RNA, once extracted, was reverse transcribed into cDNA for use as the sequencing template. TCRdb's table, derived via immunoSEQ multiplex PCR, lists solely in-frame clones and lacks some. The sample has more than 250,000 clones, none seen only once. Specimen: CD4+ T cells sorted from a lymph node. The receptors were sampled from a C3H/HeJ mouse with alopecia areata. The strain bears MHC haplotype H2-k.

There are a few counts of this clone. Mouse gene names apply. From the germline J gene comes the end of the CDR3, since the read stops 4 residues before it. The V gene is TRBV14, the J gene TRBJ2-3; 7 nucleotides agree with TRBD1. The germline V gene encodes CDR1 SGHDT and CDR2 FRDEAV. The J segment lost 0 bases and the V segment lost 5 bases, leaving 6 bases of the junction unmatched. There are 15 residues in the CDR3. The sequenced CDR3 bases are TGTGCCAGCAGGCCCGGGACAGCTAGTGCAGAA. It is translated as CASRPGTASAE. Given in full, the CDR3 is CASRPGTASAETLYF.

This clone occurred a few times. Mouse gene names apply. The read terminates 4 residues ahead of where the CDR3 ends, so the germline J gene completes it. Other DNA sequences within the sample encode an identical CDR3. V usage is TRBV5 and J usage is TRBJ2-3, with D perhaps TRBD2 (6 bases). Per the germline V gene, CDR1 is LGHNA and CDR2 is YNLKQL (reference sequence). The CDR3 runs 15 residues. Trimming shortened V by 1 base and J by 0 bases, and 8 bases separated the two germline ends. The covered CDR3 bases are TGTGCCAGCAGCCAAGCCGGGACTAGTGCAGAA. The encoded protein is CASSQAGTSAE. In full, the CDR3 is CASSQAGTSAETLYF.

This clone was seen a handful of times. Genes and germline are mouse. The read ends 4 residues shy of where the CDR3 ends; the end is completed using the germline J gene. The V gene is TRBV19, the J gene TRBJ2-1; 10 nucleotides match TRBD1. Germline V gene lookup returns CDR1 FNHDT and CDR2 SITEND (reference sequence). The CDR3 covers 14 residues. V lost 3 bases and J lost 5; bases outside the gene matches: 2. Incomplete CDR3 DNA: TGTGCCAGCAGTAGGGACAGGGGAGATGCT. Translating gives CASSRDRGDA. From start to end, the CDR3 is CASSRDRGDAEQFF.

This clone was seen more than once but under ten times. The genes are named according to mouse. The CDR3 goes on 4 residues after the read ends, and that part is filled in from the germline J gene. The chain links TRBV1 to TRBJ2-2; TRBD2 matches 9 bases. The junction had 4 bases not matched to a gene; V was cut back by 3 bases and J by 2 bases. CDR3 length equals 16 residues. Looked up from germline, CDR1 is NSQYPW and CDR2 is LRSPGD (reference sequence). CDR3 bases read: TGCACCTGCAGTGCTGGGGGGGCGCTCAACACCGGG. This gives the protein CTCSAGGALNTG. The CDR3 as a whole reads CTCSAGGALNTGQLYF.

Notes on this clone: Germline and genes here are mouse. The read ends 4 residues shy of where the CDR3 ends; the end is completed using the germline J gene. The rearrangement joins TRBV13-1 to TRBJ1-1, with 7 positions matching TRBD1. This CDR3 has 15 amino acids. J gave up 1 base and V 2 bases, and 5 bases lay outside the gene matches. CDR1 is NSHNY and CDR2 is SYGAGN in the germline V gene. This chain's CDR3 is CASSEPRDRNTEVFF. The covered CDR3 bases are TGTGCCAGCAGTGAGCCCCGGGACAGAAACACA.

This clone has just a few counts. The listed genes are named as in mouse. The CDR3 DNA, read in part, is TGTGCCAGCAGCCAAGATCCACAAAAAAACACA. It is translated as CASSQDPQKNT. The entire CDR3 reads CASSQDPQKNTEVFF. The genes are TRBV5 and TRBJ1-1, with no clear D. Sequencing ends 4 residues short of the CDR3 end; the germline J gene provides the rest. V was shortened by 0 bases and J by 1 base, with 9 bases between the two germline ends. This CDR3 spans 15 amino acids. CDR1 LGHNA and CDR2 YNLKQL come from the germline V gene (reference sequence).

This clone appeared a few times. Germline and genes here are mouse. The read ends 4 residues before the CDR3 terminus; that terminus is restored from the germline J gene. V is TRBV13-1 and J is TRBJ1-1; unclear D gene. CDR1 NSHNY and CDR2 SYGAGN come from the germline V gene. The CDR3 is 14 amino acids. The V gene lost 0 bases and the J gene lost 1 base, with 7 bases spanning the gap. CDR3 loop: CASSDAMGNTEVFF. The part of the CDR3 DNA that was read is TGTGCCAGCAGTGATGCAATGGGGAACACA.

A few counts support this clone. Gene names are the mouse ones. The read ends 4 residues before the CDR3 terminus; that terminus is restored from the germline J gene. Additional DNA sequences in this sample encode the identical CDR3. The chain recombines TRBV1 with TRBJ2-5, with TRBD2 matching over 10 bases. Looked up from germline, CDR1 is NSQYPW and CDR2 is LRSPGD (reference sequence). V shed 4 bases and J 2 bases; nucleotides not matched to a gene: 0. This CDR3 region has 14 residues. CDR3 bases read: TGCACCTGCAGTGGACTGGGGGGCCAAGAC. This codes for CTCSGLGGQD. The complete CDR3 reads CTCSGLGGQDTQYF.

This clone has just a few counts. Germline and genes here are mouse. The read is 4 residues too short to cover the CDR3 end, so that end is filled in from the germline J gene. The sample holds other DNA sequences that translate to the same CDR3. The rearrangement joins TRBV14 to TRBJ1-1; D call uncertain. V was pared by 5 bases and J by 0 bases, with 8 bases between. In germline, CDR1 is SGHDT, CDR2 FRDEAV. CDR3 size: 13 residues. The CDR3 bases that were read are TGTGCCAGCAGGCCAGGACAGAACACA. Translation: CASRPGQNT. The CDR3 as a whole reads CASRPGQNTEVFF.

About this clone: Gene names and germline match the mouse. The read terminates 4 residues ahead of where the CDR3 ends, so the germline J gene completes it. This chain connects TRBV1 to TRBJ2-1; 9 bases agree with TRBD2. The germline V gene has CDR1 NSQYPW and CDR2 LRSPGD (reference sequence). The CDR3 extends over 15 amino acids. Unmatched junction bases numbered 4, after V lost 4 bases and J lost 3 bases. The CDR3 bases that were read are TGCACCTGCAGTGGAGACTGGGGGTTCTATGCT. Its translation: CTCSGDWGFYA. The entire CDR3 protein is CTCSGDWGFYAEQFF.

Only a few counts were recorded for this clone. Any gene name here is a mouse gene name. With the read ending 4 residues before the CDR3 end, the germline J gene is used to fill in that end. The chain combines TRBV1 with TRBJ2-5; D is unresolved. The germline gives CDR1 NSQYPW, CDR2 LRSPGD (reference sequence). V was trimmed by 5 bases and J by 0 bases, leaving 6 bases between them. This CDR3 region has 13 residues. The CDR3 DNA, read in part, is TGCACCTGCAGTAACAGTAACCAAGAC. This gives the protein CTCSNSNQD. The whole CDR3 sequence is CTCSNSNQDTQYF.

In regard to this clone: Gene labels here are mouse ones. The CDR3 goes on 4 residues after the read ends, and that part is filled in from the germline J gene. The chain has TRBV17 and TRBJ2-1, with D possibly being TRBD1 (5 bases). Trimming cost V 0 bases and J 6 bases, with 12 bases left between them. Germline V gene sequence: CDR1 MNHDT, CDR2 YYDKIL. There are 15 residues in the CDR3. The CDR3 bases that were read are TGTGCTAGCAGTAGAGAAGTCAGGGAGGGTGCT. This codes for CASSREVREGA. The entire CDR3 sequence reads CASSREVREGAEQFF. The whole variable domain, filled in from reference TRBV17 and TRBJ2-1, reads DTTVKQNPRYKLARVGKPVNLICSQTMNHDTMYWYQKKPNQAPKLLLFYYDKILNREADTFEKFQSSRPNNSFCSLYIGSAGLEYSAMYLCASSREVREGAEQFFGPGTRLTVL.

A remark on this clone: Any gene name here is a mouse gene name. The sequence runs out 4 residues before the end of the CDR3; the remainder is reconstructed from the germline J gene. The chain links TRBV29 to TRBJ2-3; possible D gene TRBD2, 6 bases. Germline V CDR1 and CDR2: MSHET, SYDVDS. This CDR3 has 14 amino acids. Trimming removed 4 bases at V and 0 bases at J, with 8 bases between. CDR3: CASSWGTSAETLYF. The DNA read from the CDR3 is TGTGCTAGCAGTTGGGGGACTAGTGCAGAA.

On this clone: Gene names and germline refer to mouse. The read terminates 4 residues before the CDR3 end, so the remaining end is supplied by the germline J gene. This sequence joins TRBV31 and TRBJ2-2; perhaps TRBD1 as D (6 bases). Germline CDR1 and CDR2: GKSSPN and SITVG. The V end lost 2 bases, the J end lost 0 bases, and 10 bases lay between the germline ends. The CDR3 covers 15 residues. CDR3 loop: CAWSTQGTNTGQLYF. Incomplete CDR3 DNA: TGTGCCTGGAGTACCCAGGGGACAAACACCGGG.

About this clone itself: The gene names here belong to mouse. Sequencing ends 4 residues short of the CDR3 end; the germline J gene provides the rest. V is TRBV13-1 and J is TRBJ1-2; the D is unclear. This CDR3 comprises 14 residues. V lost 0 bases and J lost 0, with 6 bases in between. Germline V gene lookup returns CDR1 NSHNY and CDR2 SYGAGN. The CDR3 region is CASSDGPSNSDYTF. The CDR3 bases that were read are TGTGCCAGCAGTGATGGTCCATCAAACTCC.

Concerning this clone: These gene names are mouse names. The sequenced CDR3 bases are TGTGCCACCAGACTGGGACCCTAT. Protein product: CATRLGPY. The CDR3 in its entirety is CATRLGPYEQYF. J is TRBJ2-7 and V is TRBV13-2; 7 bases match TRBD2. From the germline J gene comes the end of the CDR3, since the read stops 4 residues before it. Trimming took 9 bases from V and 2 from J; bases not matched to a gene: 5. The CDR3 spans 12 residues. CDR1 and CDR2 from the germline V gene are NNHNN and SYGAGS (reference sequence).

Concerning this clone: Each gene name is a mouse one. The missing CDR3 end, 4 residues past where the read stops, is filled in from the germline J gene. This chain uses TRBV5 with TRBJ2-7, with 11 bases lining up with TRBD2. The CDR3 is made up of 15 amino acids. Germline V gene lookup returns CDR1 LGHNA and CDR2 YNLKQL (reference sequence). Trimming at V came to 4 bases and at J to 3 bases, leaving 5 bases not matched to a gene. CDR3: CASSPSDWGGYEQYF. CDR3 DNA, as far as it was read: TGTGCCAGCAGCCCCTCTGACTGGGGGGGCTAT.

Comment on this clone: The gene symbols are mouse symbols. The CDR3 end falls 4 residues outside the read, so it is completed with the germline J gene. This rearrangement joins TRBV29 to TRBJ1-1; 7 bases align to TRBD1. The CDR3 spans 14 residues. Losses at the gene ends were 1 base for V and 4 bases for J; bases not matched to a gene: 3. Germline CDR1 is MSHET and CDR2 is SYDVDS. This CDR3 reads CASSLYRGSTEVFF. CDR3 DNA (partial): TGTGCTAGCAGTTTATACAGGGGATCCACA.

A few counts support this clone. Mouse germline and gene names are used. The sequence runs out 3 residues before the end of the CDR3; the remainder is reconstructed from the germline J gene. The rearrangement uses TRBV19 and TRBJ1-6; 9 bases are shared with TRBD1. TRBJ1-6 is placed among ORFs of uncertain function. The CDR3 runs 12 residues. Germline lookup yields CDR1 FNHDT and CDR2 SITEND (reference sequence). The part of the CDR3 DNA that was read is TGTGCCAGCAGTATAGGGACAGGGGCC. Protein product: CASSIGTGA. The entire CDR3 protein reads CASSIGTGALYF.

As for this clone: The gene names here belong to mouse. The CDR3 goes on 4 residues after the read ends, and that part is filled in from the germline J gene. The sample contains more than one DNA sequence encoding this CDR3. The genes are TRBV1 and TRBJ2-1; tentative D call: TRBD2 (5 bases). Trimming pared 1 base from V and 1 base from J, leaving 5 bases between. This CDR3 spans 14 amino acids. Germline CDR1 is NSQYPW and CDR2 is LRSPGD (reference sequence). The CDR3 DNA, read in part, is TGCACCTGCAGTGCAGCTGGGAACTATGCT. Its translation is CTCSAAGNYA. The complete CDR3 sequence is CTCSAAGNYAEQFF.

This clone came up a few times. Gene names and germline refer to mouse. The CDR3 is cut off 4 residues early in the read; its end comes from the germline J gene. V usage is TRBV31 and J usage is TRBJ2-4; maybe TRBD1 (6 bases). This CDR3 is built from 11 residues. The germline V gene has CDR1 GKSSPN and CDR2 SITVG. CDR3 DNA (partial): TGTGCCTGGAGCCAGGGGAAC. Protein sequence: CAWSQGN. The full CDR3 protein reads CAWSQGNTLYF.

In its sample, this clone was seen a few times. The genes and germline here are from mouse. The CDR3 region is CASSLGGDGAEQFF. CDR3 DNA (partial): TGTGCCAGCAGTTTAGGGGGGGATGGTGCT. The chain combines TRBV14 with TRBJ2-1; D perhaps matches TRBD2 (7 bases). The sequenced fragment ends 4 residues before the CDR3 boundary, so the rest is inferred from the germline J gene. Germline lookup yields CDR1 SGHDT and CDR2 FRDEAV. There are 14 residues in the CDR3. Trimming pared 2 bases from V and 6 bases from J, leaving 12 bases between.

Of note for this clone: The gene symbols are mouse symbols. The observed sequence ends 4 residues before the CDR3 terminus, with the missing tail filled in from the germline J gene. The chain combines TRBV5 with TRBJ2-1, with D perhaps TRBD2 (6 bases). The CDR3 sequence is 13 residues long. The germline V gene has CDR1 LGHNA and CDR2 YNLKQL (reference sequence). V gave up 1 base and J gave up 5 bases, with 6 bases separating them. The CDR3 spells CASSQVGDAEQFF. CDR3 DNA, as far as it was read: TGTGCCAGCAGCCAAGTGGGGGATGCT.

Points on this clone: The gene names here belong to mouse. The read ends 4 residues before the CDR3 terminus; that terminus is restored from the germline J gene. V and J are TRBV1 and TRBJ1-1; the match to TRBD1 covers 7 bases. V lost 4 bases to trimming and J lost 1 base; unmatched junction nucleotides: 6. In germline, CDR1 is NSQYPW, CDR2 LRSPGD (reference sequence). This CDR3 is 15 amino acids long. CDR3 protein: CTCSGQTGSNTEVFF. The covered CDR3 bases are TGCACCTGCAGTGGACAGACAGGGTCGAACACA.

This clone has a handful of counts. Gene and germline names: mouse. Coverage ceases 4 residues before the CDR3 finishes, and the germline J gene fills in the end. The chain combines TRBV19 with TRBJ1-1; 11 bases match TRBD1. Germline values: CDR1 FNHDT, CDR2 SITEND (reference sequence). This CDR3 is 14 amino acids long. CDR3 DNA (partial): TGTGCCAGCAGTATAGGGACAGGGGGCTTA. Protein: CASSIGTGGL. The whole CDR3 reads CASSIGTGGLEVFF.

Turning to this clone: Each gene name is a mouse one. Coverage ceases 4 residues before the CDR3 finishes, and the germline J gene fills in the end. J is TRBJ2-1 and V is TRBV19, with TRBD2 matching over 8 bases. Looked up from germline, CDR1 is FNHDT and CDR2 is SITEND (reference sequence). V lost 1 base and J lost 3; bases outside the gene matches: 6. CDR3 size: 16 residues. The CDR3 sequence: CASSIRVGGSYAEQFF. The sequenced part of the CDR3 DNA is TGTGCCAGCAGTATAAGGGTGGGGGGGTCCTATGCT.

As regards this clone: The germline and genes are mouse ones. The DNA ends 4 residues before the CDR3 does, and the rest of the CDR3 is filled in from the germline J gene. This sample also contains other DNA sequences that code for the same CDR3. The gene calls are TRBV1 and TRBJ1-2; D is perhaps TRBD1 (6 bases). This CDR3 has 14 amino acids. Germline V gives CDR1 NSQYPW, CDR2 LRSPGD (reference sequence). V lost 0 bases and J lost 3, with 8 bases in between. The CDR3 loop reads CTCSAEGADSDYTF. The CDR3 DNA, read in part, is TGCACCTGCAGTGCAGAGGGGGCGGACTCC. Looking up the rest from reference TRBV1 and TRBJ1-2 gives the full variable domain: VTLLEQNPRWRLVPRGQAVNLRCILKNSQYPWMSWYQQDLQKQLQWLFTLRSPGDKEVKSLPGADYLATRVTDTELRLQVANMSQGRTLYCTCSAEGADSDYTFGSGTRLLVI.

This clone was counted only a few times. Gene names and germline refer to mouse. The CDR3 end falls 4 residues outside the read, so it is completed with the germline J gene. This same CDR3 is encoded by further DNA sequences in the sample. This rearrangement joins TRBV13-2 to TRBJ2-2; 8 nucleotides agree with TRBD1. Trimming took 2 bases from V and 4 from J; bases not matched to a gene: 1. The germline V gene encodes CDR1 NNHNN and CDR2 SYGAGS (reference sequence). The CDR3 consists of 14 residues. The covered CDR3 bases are TGTGCCAGCGGTGACACAGGGGGCACCGGG. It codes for CASGDTGGTG. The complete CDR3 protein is CASGDTGGTGQLYF.

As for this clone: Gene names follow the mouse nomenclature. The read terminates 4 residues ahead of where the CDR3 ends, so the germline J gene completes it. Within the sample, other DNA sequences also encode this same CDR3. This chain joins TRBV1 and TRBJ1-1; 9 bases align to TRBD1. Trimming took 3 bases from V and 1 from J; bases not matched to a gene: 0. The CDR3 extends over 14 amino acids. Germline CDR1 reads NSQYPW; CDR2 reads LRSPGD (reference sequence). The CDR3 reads CTCSATGGNTEVFF. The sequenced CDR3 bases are TGCACCTGCAGTGCGACAGGGGGAAACACA.